This passage covers 21 T cell receptor beta chains from one sample sequenced in a study of blood T cell repertoires in COVID-19. Sequencing used immunoSEQ multiplex PCR; TCRdb keeps in-frame clones, though not all of them. Of tens of thousands of clones listed, roughly four fifths are singletons. Source material: peripheral blood. These receptors were collected from a woman aged 80 or older with active or convalescent COVID-19.

The chain recombines TRBV4-3 with TRBJ1-1; 10 bases are a match to TRBD1. CDR1 and CDR2 (germline): LGHNA, YSLEER. CDR3 length equals 14 residues. The junction had 3 bases not matched to a gene; V was cut back by 1 base and J by 7 bases. The CDR3 DNA follows: TGCGCCAGCAGCCAAGGGGACAGGGGATATGAAGCTTTCTTT. Amino acids: CASSQGDRGYEAFF.

The chain is built from TRBV7-9 and TRBJ2-5; 8 positions agree with TRBD2. This CDR3 is built from 13 residues. Germline trimming cut 6 bases from V and 4 bases from J; bases unmatched to any gene: 4. Germline loops: CDR1 SEHNR, CDR2 FQNEAQ (reference sequence). For the CDR3, the DNA is TGTGCCAGCAGGACGGGGGGGAGAGAGACCCAGTACTTC. Amino acids: CASRTGGRETQYF.

The rearrangement joins TRBV5-5 to TRBJ1-6, with D possibly TRBD1 on 5 matching bases. Germline-derived CDR1 and CDR2 are SGHKS and YYEKEE (reference sequence). Between the trimmed V and J ends, which lost 3 bases and 7 bases, there was a span of 14 bases. The CDR3 extends over 15 amino acids. The CDR3 region has the DNA TGTGCCAGCAGCTCCCGGGGGGGGGAGAATTCACCCCTCCACTTT. Translation: CASSSRGGENSPLHF.

V is TRBV7-2 and J is TRBJ1-2; TRBD1 agrees at 7 bases. The V gene end was trimmed by 6 bases and the J gene end by 6 bases; junction bases not matched to a gene: 4. This CDR3 is built from 12 residues. Per germline, CDR1 SGHTA and CDR2 FQGNSA. The chain's CDR3 is CASSRTGNGYTF. DNA of the CDR3: TGTGCCAGCAGTAGGACAGGCAATGGCTACACCTTC.

This clone was picked up one time. The V call is TRBV14, the J call TRBJ1-6; 7 bases fit TRBD1. CDR1 and CDR2 from the germline V gene are SGHDN and FVKESK. V was clipped by 5 bases and J by 6 bases; unmatched bases: 4. CDR3 length equals 14 residues. CDR3 nucleotides: TGTGCCAGCAGCTACAGGGGAAGTAATTCACCCCTCCACTTT. Its protein product is CASSYRGSNSPLHF.

The chain links TRBV4-3 to TRBJ2-7; 7 bases are a match to TRBD2. Germline V gene sequence: CDR1 LGHNA, CDR2 YSLEER. The CDR3 loop spans 16 amino acids. J lost 0 bases, V lost 0 bases, and 5 bases had no gene match. The CDR3 loop is CASSQDLRGSSYEQYF. CDR3 nucleotides: TGCGCCAGCAGCCAAGATCTGCGGGGGAGCTCCTACGAGCAGTACTTC.

V gene TRBV18 combines with J gene TRBJ2-3; the match to TRBD2 covers 9 bases. The CDR3 loop spans 15 amino acids. Germline loops: CDR1 KGHSH, CDR2 LQKENI. Trimming removed 3 bases from V and 0 bases from J; junction bases left unmatched: 1. The CDR3 reads CASSPSGGSTDTQYF. In DNA, the CDR3 is TGTGCCAGCTCACCTAGCGGGGGAAGCACAGATACGCAGTATTTT. The entire variable domain, with the rest obtained from reference TRBV18 and TRBJ2-3, is as follows: NAGVMQNPRHLVRRRGQEARLRCSPMKGHSHVYWYRQLPEEGLKFMVYLQKENIIDESGMPKERFSAEFPKEGPSILRIQQVVRGDSAAYFCASSPSGGSTDTQYFGPGTRLTVL.

The rearrangement joins TRBV18 to TRBJ1-3; 12 bases fit TRBD1. V shed 1 base and J 1 base; nucleotides not matched to a gene: 5. The germline V gene has CDR1 KGHSH and CDR2 LQKENI. CDR3 length: 18 amino acids. The CDR3 here is CASSPLRDRGQSGNTIYF. The CDR3 nucleotides read TGTGCCAGCTCACCACTACGGGACAGGGGGCAATCTGGAAACACCATATATTTT.

Only one count was recorded for this clone. Other DNA sequences from this sample encode an identical CDR3 as well. In DNA, the CDR3 is TGTGCCAGCAGGGGGGGACAGGGCAACTATGGCTACACCTTC. Its protein is CASRGGQGNYGYTF. V usage is TRBV28 and J usage is TRBJ1-2, with 9 bases aligning to TRBD1. Per the germline V gene, CDR1 is MDHEN and CDR2 is SYDVKM. The CDR3 contains 14 residues. V was pared by 6 bases and J by 2 bases, with 4 bases of the junction left unmatched.

This rearrangement joins TRBV6-5 to TRBJ1-4; D not certain. The CDR3 contains 16 residues. Germline V gene data show CDR1 as MNHEY and CDR2 as SVGAGI. V was pared by 0 bases and J by 7 bases, with 15 bases between. This CDR3 is CASSYSRRDSGEKLFF. DNA of the CDR3: TGTGCCAGCAGTTACTCGCGACGGGATTCGGGTGAAAAACTGTTTTTT.

This clone was detected only once. The V call is TRBV2, the J call TRBJ2-2, with 10 nucleotides matching TRBD1. Germline trimming cut 3 bases from V and 8 bases from J; bases unmatched to any gene: 6. The germline V gene encodes CDR1 SNHLY and CDR2 FYNNEI. This CDR3 has 15 residues. The CDR3 DNA reads TGTGCCAGCAGTGAGGGACAGGGGACGCGGGGGGAGCTGTTTTTT. Protein product: CASSEGQGTRGELFF. The variable domain in full, with the rest retrieved from reference TRBV2 and TRBJ2-2, is EPEVTQTPSHQVTQMGQEVILRCVPISNHLYFYWYRQILGQKVEFLVSFYNNEISEKSEIFDDQFSVERPDGSNFTLKIRSTKLEDSAMYFCASSEGQGTRGELFFGEGSRLTVL.

The chain is built from TRBV7-2 and TRBJ2-5; 7 bases fit TRBD2. This CDR3 spans 15 amino acids. Trimming at V came to 1 base and at J to 5 bases, leaving 7 bases not matched to a gene. The V gene's germline CDR1 is SGHTA and CDR2 FQGNSA. The CDR3 reads CASSLVDRGGETQYF. The CDR3 region has the DNA TGTGCCAGCAGCTTAGTGGATCGGGGAGGGGAGACCCAGTACTTC.

The chain couples TRBV3-1 (or the pseudogene TRBV3-2) to TRBJ1-2; no clear D gene. The CDR3 has 11 residues. Trimming took 3 bases from V and 8 from J, leaving 7 bases between them. Germline V gene sequence: CDR1 LGHDT, CDR2 YNNKEL (reference sequence). The CDR3 DNA reads as TGTGCCAGCAGCCACTCTCAGGGCTACACCTTC. Translated: CASSHSQGYTF.

The chain recombines TRBV21-1 with TRBJ1-2; the table calls TRBD1, which could not be checked here. TRBV21-1 is termed a pseudogene. The CDR3 has 11 amino acids. The CDR3 reads CASSITRAKTF. CDR3 nucleotides: TGTGCCAGCAGCATAACCAGGGCTAAGACCTTC.

The rearrangement joins TRBV3-1 (or the pseudogene TRBV3-2) to TRBJ1-5, with TRBD1 as a possible D gene (5 bases). Germline V CDR1 and CDR2: LGHDT, YNNKEL (reference sequence). V lost 4 bases and J 0 bases, leaving 10 bases between the germline ends. There are 15 residues in the CDR3. CDR3 loop: CASSLQQDSNQPQHF. CDR3 in DNA: TGTGCCAGCAGCCTCCAACAGGATAGCAATCAGCCCCAGCATTTT.

This chain uses TRBV27 with TRBJ2-1, with 8 bases identical to TRBD1. CDR3 length equals 14 residues. With 0 bases clipped from V and 10 bases from J, the junction kept 5 bases outside the gene matches. Germline V gene sequence: CDR1 MNHEY, CDR2 SMNVEV (reference sequence). This CDR3 is CASSLSRTGWEQFF. CDR3 bases: TGTGCCAGCAGTTTATCAAGGACAGGGTGGGAGCAGTTCTTC.

The chain is built from TRBV3-1 (or the pseudogene TRBV3-2) and TRBJ2-3; D is possibly TRBD2 (5 bases). Germline-derived CDR1 and CDR2 are LGHDT and YNNKEL (reference sequence). V dropped 4 bases and J dropped 7 bases, with 15 bases sitting between them. The CDR3 is made up of 14 amino acids. The CDR3 protein is CASSPPAPGNTQYF. The CDR3 region has the DNA TGTGCCAGCAGCCCACCTGCCCCCGGGAATACGCAGTATTTT.

The chain is built from TRBV16 and TRBJ1-3; no clear D. The V end was cut by 4 bases, the J end by 0 bases, with 7 bases between. This CDR3 is built from 14 residues. From germline, CDR1 is KGHSY and CDR2 FQNENV. The CDR3 DNA reads as TGTGCCAGCAGCCCCTCCAGCTCTGGAAACACCATATATTTT. It translates to CASSPSSSGNTIYF.

This clone was detected many times. The gene calls are TRBV25-1 and TRBJ2-7; 7 nucleotides agree with TRBD1. Germline assignment: CDR1 MGHDK and CDR2 SYGVNS. V shed 3 bases and J 6 bases; nucleotides not matched to a gene: 5. CDR3 length: 13 amino acids. CDR3 loop: CASSEVGTVEQYF. CDR3 sequence (DNA): TGTGCCAGCAGTGAGGTCGGGACAGTCGAGCAGTACTTC.

The genes are TRBV2 and TRBJ2-1; 7 nucleotides line up with TRBD2. V lost 2 bases to trimming and J lost 2 bases; unmatched junction nucleotides: 3. The CDR3 loop spans 15 amino acids. The germline V gene has CDR1 SNHLY and CDR2 FYNNEI. CDR3 loop: CASSESLAAYNEQFF. CDR3 bases: TGTGCCAGCAGTGAATCTCTAGCGGCCTACAATGAGCAGTTCTTC.

This clone was observed a handful of times. The rearrangement links TRBV19 to TRBJ1-2, with D tentatively TRBD1 (5 bases). Looked up from germline, CDR1 is LNHDA and CDR2 is SQIVND (reference sequence). V was cut by 6 bases and J by 2 bases, with 13 bases left in between. The CDR3 runs to 14 residues. The CDR3 sequence is CASSRQLSNYGYTF. For the CDR3, the DNA is TGTGCCAGTAGCCGACAGCTCTCAAACTATGGCTACACCTTC. Looking up the rest from reference TRBV19 and TRBJ1-2 gives the full variable domain: DGGITQSPKYLFRKEGQNVTLSCEQNLNHDAMYWYRQDPGQGLRLIYYSQIVNDFQKGDIAEGYSVSREKKESFPLTVTSAQKNPTAFYLCASSRQLSNYGYTFGSGTRLTVV.